This TCR beta chain was captured by sequencing in a study of response to subunit inactivated influenza vaccine. Study-wide results and limits: Few additional T cells are recruited per seasonal influenza vaccination, authors suggested.

From the RT-PCR reads, TCRdb called clonotypes with MiXCR, one entry per CDR3 protein. Among some 640,000 distinct CDR3 sequences listed, approximately 15% were seen once. Germline CDR1 and CDR2: MDHEN and SYDVKM. The ends were cut back, 2 bases at V and 0 bases at J, with 11 bases in the middle. The CDR3 extends over 16 amino acids. For this clonotype: What it binds is not known.

The receptor was isolated from a man between 50 and 59 years old who received an inactivated influenza vaccine. The chain joins TRBV28 to TRBJ2-1; D possibly corresponds to TRBD2 (6 bases). Sequences were derived from PBMCs from blood, sampled 14 to 15 days before vaccination. The CDR3 loop reads CASSLGLAFSYNEQFF. CDR3 DNA sequence: TGTGCCAGCAGTTTAGGGCTAGCGTTCTCCTACAATGAGCAGTTCTTC.